This T cell receptor (beta chain) was recorded in a study of CD4 T cell repertoires in COVID-19. Study details: CFSE-low cells expanded ten to eleven days with IL-2, then restimulated with other coronavirus spikes. Study-wide results and caveats: SARS-CoV and/or HKU1 spike cultures shared between roughly 7 and 26% of SARS-CoV-2 clonotypes.

Germline CDR1 is SGHRS and CDR2 is YFSETQ. V was pared by 4 bases and J by 6 bases, with 8 bases of the junction left unmatched. This CDR3 spans 15 amino acids. Sequencing was done directly on freshly isolated, uncultured memory T cells. Turning to this clone: Its antigen is as yet unknown.

The method was immunoSEQ multiplex PCR; TCRdb's version includes in-frame clones alone and lacks a portion of them. The sample gives under 30,000 clones, over 90% of which show up once; 0.66% is in the top ten. The starting material was circulating follicular helper CD4+ T cells (cTfh) from blood, obtained before the COVID-19 pandemic. The chain uses TRBV5-1 and TRBJ2-7, with TRBD2 matching 12 bases. This TCR derives from a human donor who had COVID-19. The CDR3 reads CASSPGLAGGPEQYF. For the CDR3, the DNA is TGCGCCAGCAGCCCGGGGCTAGCGGGAGGGCCCGAGCAGTACTTC. The full variable domain, rest sourced from reference TRBV5-1 and TRBJ2-7, is KAGVTQTPRYLIKTRGQQVTLSCSPISGHRSVSWYQQTPGQGLQFLFEYFSETQRNKGNFPGRFSGRQFSNSRSEMNVSTLELGDSALYLCASSPGLAGGPEQYFGPGTRLTVT.